The next 20 T cell receptor beta chains were all read from a single sample in a study of T-cell reconstitution after alpha-beta-depleted transplantation in children. Unique molecular identifiers featured in how the TCRbeta library was prepared. Each CDR3 protein is one row after TCRdb ran MiXCR on the PCR reads. The sample lists about 610,000 distinct CDR3 sequences; 27% were seen once. The sequencing here drew on PBMCs, taken before TCRalphabeta/CD19-depleted stem cell transplant. The receptor set was obtained from a boy in the first two years of life with Wiskott-Aldrich syndrome, due to receive a stem cell transplant.

The chain joins TRBV7-2 to TRBJ1-2, with 9 nucleotides matching TRBD1. CDR1 is SGHTA and CDR2 is FQGNSA in the germline V gene. J gave up 4 bases and V 5 bases, and 11 bases lay outside the gene matches. The CDR3 is 16 amino acids. The CDR3 spells CASSPRQGVWSYGYTF. In DNA, the CDR3 is TGTGCCAGCAGCCCCCGACAGGGGGTCTGGAGCTATGGCTACACCTTC.

The chain employs TRBV25-1 and TRBJ2-7; D possibly matches TRBD1 or TRBD2 (6 bases each). This CDR3 comprises 15 residues. The germline V gene has CDR1 MGHDK and CDR2 SYGVNS. The V end lost 8 bases, the J end lost 2 bases, and 19 bases lay between the germline ends. The CDR3 coding sequence is TGTGCCAGCGCAGACACAGGGAGGTTGGCCTACGAGCAGTACTTC. This translates into CASADTGRLAYEQYF.

This clonotype was seen a handful of times. The chain employs TRBV5-6 and TRBJ2-3; D may be TRBD1 (7 bases). Germline V gene lookup returns CDR1 SGHDT and CDR2 YYEEEE. This CDR3 contains 16 residues. With 0 bases removed from V and 7 bases from J, the gap between germline ends came to 18 bases. CDR3 region: CASSLVGGQWANTQYF. The CDR3 DNA sequence: TGTGCCAGCAGCTTGGTGGGGGGACAGTGGGCGAATACGCAGTATTTT. The variable domain in full, completed from reference TRBV5-6 and TRBJ2-3, reads DAGVTQSPTHLIKTRGQQVTLRCSPKSGHDTVSWYQQALGQGPQFIFQYYEEEERQRGNFPDRFSGHQFPNYSSELNVNALLLGDSALYLCASSLVGGQWANTQYFGPGTRLTVL.

This clonotype has just a few counts. This chain joins TRBV5-1 and TRBJ2-4; no definite D call. Per the germline V gene, CDR1 is SGHRS and CDR2 is YFSETQ. V lost 4 bases and J 0 bases, leaving 14 bases between the germline ends. The CDR3 runs 16 residues. CDR3 residues: CASSPMTELAKNIQYF. The DNA for the CDR3 is TGCGCCAGCAGCCCGATGACGGAACTAGCCAAAAACATTCAGTACTTC.

This chain joins TRBV12-3 or TRBV12-4 and TRBJ2-3; the D is unclear. Trimming cost V 5 bases and J 4 bases, with 10 bases left between them. The CDR3 is 13 amino acids. The CDR3 region has the DNA TGTGCCAGCAGTCTACTAAAGCCAGATACGCAGTATTTT. Protein: CASSLLKPDTQYF.

This clonotype was counted between two and nine times. The chain links TRBV20-1 to TRBJ2-3, with a possible D match to TRBD1 (6 bases). Germline loops: CDR1 DFQATT, CDR2 SNEGSKA (reference sequence). V was pared by 6 bases and J by 6 bases, with 16 bases between. CDR3 size: 13 residues. As DNA, the CDR3 is TGCAGTGCGGGGGCCCGGGGTCGGGATACGCAGTATTTT. This codes for CSAGARGRDTQYF.

The chain couples TRBV12-3 or TRBV12-4 to TRBJ1-5; D is ambiguous. This CDR3 spans 14 amino acids. With 5 bases removed from V and 2 bases from J, the gap between germline ends came to 10 bases. CDR3 DNA sequence: TGTGCCAGCAGTCCCCGGGCCGGCAATCAGCCCCAGCATTTT. As protein: CASSPRAGNQPQHF.

The rearrangement joins TRBV10-1 to TRBJ1-1, with D uncertain. CDR3 length: 16 residues. Germline loops: CDR1 WNHNN, CDR2 SYGVQD (reference sequence). Trimming cost V 4 bases and J 4 bases, with 19 bases left between them. The CDR3 DNA sequence: TGCGCCAGCAGTGGGTTCTTTCCCAAAATGGGCACTGAAGCTTTCTTT. It translates to CASSGFFPKMGTEAFF.

This clonotype was seen a single time. The V and J genes are TRBV27 and TRBJ2-6; D call uncertain. Germline CDR1 and CDR2: MNHEY and SMNVEV (reference sequence). The V end lost 5 bases, the J end lost 0 bases, and 14 bases lay between the germline ends. The CDR3 runs 17 residues. CDR3 in amino acids: CASSPTVITSGANVLTF. The CDR3 DNA reads as TGTGCCAGCAGTCCGACTGTGATCACCTCTGGGGCCAACGTCCTGACTTTC. The full variable domain, its missing parts supplied by reference TRBV27 and TRBJ2-6, is EAQVTQNPRYLITVTGKKLTVTCSQNMNHEYMSWYRQDPGLGLRQIYYSMNVEVTDKGDVPEGYKVSRKEKRNFPLILESPSPNQTSLYFCASSPTVITSGANVLTFGAGSRLTVL.

This clonotype has a handful of counts. The chain joins TRBV28 to TRBJ2-1; 8 bases are a match to TRBD2. This CDR3 is built from 13 residues. Germline CDR1 is MDHEN and CDR2 is SYDVKM. The junction had 2 bases not matched to a gene; V was cut back by 7 bases and J by 3 bases. The CDR3 here is CASNRGGYNEQFF. The CDR3 DNA follows: TGTGCCAGCAATCGGGGGGGCTACAATGAGCAGTTCTTC. Together with reference TRBV28 and TRBJ2-1, the CDR3 gives the full variable domain: DVKVTQSSRYLVKRTGEKVFLECVQDMDHENMFWYRQDPGLGLRLIYFSYDVKMKEKGDIPEGYSVSREKKERFSLILESASTNQTSMYLCASNRGGYNEQFFGPGTRLTVL.

This clonotype has only a few counts. V gene TRBV5-1 combines with J gene TRBJ2-7; D is possibly TRBD1 or TRBD2 (5 bases each). The CDR3 spans 15 residues. V lost 0 bases and J lost 2, with 12 bases in between. Looked up from germline, CDR1 is SGHRS and CDR2 is YFSETQ. The CDR3 reads CASSLGGAFPYEQYF. The CDR3, as DNA: TGCGCCAGCAGCTTGGGAGGGGCGTTCCCCTACGAGCAGTACTTC.

In its sample, this clonotype was seen a few times. The chain has TRBV5-5 and TRBJ2-7, with D hard to call. Per the germline V gene, CDR1 is SGHKS and CDR2 is YYEKEE (reference sequence). The CDR3 is 12 residues long. The CDR3 nucleotides are TGTGCTCACGACTCGGATCTACGAAGGCAGTACTTC. Its translation is CAHDSDLRRQYF.

The gene calls are TRBV20-1 and TRBJ2-5, with a possible D match to TRBD1 (6 bases). The CDR3 has 13 amino acids. Trimming took off 6 bases at V and 4 bases at J, with 15 bases between the two ends. Germline V CDR1 and CDR2: DFQATT, SNEGSKA (reference sequence). In DNA form, the CDR3 reads TGCAGTGCCGCCCACAGGGTAGGAGAGACCCAGTACTTC. Protein product: CSAAHRVGETQYF.

The rearrangement links TRBV12-3 or TRBV12-4 to TRBJ2-7, with a tentative D call TRBD2 (6 bases). The CDR3 runs 13 residues. The V end lost 6 bases, the J end lost 7 bases, and 16 bases lay between the germline ends. The CDR3 loop reads CASSWTTAGEQYF. CDR3 in DNA: TGTGCCAGCAGCTGGACTACCGCGGGGGAGCAGTACTTC.

The chain couples TRBV15 to TRBJ1-5; D perhaps matches TRBD1 (5 bases). Germline values: CDR1 LNHNV, CDR2 YYDKDF (reference sequence). CDR3 length: 13 amino acids. V was pared by 5 bases and J by 4 bases, with 9 bases between. CDR3 sequence: CATSGPGNQPQHF. The CDR3 nucleotides are TGTGCCACCAGCGGTCCAGGGAATCAGCCCCAGCATTTT.

DNA of the CDR3: TGTGCCAGCAGCTTAGATCAGGGACTCACGAGCCCAGATACGCAGTATTTT. It specifies CASSLDQGLTSPDTQYF. V and J are TRBV11-2 and TRBJ2-3; possible D gene TRBD2, 6 bases. CDR3 length: 17 amino acids. CDR1 is SGHAT and CDR2 is FQNNGV in the germline V gene. The V end lost 0 bases, the J end lost 4 bases, and 17 bases lay between the germline ends.

The chain uses TRBV3-1 and TRBJ2-1; 8 bases map to TRBD2. V lost 4 bases to trimming and J lost 7 bases; unmatched junction nucleotides: 9. There are 15 residues in the CDR3. Per germline, CDR1 LGHDT and CDR2 YNNKEL (reference sequence). CDR3 in amino acids: CASSPPGLAKNEQFF. CDR3 in DNA: TGTGCCAGCAGCCCTCCCGGACTAGCAAAAAATGAGCAGTTCTTC.

V usage is TRBV24-1 and J usage is TRBJ2-1; possibly TRBD1 or TRBD2 for D (6 bases each). The CDR3 covers 16 residues. CDR1 is KGHDR, CDR2 SFDVKD, per germline. Trimming took off 2 bases at V and 1 base at J, with 11 bases between the two ends. The CDR3 protein is CATSDWRGESYNEQFF. In DNA form, the CDR3 reads TGTGCCACCAGTGATTGGAGGGGGGAATCCTACAATGAGCAGTTCTTC.

This clonotype was seen a few times. This chain uses TRBV29-1 with TRBJ2-5; 7 bases match TRBD1. The CDR3 length is 12 residues. With V trimmed by 5 bases and J by 5 bases, 5 bases remained unmatched. The germline CDR1 and CDR2 sequences are SQVTM and ANQGSEA. CDR3 coding DNA: TGCAGCGTTTGGGACAGAATGGAGACCCAGTACTTC. It yields the protein CSVWDRMETQYF.

V gene TRBV30 combines with J gene TRBJ1-2, with 7 bases fitting TRBD1. This CDR3 spans 13 amino acids. J gave up 9 bases and V 0 bases, and 7 bases lay outside the gene matches. CDR1 is GTSNPN, CDR2 SVGIG, per germline (reference sequence). CDR3 sequence (DNA): TGTGCCTGGAGTGTACGCGCCAGGGGGAGCTACACCTTC. Translated, it gives CAWSVRARGSYTF.